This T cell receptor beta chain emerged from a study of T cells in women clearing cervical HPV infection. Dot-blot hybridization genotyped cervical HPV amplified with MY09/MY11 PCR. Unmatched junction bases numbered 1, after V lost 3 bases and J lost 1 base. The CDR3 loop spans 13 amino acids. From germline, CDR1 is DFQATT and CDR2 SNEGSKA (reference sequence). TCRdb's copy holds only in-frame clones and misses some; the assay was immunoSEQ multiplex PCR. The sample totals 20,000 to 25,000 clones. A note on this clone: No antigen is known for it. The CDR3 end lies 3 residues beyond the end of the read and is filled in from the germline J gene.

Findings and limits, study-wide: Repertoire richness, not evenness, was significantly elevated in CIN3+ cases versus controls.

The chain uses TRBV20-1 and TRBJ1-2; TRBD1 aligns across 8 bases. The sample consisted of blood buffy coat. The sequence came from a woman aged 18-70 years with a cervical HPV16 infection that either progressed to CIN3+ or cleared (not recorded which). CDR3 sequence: CSARGQVNYGYTF. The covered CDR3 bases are TGCAGTGCTAGGGGACAGGTTAACTATGGC.